The entry below describes one T cell receptor beta chain. The data were taken from a study of blood T cell repertoires in COVID-19. TCRdb keeps only in-frame clones here, not all; method: immunoSEQ multiplex PCR. The sample consists of around 150,000 clones, roughly nine tenths of them appearing once. Sequenced sample: peripheral blood. This receptor was obtained from a man aged 60-69 years with active or convalescent COVID-19.

The CDR3 sequence: CASSYPLGANTGELFF. CDR3 bases: TGTGCCAGCAGTTACCCCCTCGGAGCTAACACCGGGGAGCTGTTTTTT. The rearrangement joins TRBV6-5 to TRBJ2-2, with no clear D. V was trimmed by 2 bases and J by 2 bases, leaving 12 bases between them. From germline, CDR1 is MNHEY and CDR2 SVGAGI. The length of the CDR3 is 16 residues.